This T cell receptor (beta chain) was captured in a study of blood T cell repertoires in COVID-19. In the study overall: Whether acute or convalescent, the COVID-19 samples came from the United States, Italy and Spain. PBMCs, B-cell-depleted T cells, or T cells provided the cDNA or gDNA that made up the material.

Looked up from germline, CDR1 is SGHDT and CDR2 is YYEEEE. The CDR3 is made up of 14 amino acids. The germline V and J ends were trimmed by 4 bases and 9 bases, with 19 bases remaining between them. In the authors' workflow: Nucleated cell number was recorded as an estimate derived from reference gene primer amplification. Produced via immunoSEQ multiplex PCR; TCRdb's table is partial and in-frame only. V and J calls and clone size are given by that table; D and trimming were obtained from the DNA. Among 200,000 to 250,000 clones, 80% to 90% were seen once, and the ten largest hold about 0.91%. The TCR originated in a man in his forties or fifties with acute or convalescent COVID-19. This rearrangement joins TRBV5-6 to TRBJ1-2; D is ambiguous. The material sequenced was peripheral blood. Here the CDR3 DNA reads TGTGCCAGCAGCCGGAGGACGGTCCTATGGAGCTACACCTTC. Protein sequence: CASSRRTVLWSYTF.